The 25 T cell receptor beta chains given below trace back to one sample, sequenced in a study of response to subunit inactivated influenza vaccine. TCRdb fed the RT-PCR reads into MiXCR, producing one record per CDR3 protein. This table holds 530,000 or so distinct CDR3 sequences, over 25% found once. This material consisted of CD4+ T cells sorted from PBMCs, taken 4 to 6 days after vaccination. These TCRs come from a man aged 50-60 years who received an inactivated influenza vaccine.

This clonotype was recorded at least ten times. The V and J genes are TRBV20-1 and TRBJ2-3, with D possibly being TRBD1 (5 bases). The V gene lost 0 bases and the J gene lost 1 base, with 8 bases spanning the gap. The length of the CDR3 is 14 residues. The germline CDR1 and CDR2 sequences are DFQATT and SNEGSKA (reference sequence). CDR3 DNA: TGCAGTGCTAGAGATCCCAGGGGCACAGATACGCAGTATTTT. Amino acids: CSARDPRGTDTQYF.

V usage is TRBV7-2 and J usage is TRBJ1-5; TRBD1 aligns across 10 bases. From germline, CDR1 is SGHTA and CDR2 FQGNSA. This CDR3 has 15 residues. V gave up 4 bases and J gave up 6 bases; unmatched junction bases: 6. In DNA form, the CDR3 reads TGTGCCAGCAGCTCGACAGGGGGCGGGAGTCAGCCCCAGCATTTT. Protein sequence: CASSSTGGGSQPQHF.

The rearrangement joins TRBV12-3 or TRBV12-4 to TRBJ2-3, with D perhaps matching TRBD1 (5 bases). This CDR3 has 13 amino acids. The V end lost 7 bases, the J end lost 4 bases, and 12 bases lay between the germline ends. The DNA for the CDR3 is TGTGCCAGCAATCTCCAGGGTGCAGATACGCAGTATTTT. Protein sequence: CASNLQGADTQYF.

This clonotype came up many times. V is TRBV28 and J is TRBJ2-4; 11 nucleotides align to TRBD2. Germline CDR1 and CDR2: MDHEN and SYDVKM. The CDR3 totals 14 residues. Trimming took 8 bases from V and 9 from J; bases not matched to a gene: 9. CDR3 sequence reads: CASASGRHITIQYF. The DNA of the CDR3 is TGTGCCAGCGCTAGCGGGAGGCACATAACCATTCAGTACTTC.

This chain uses TRBV7-2 with TRBJ2-1; 10 bases are shared with TRBD1. The CDR3 spans 17 residues. The V segment lost 6 bases and the J segment 0 bases; nucleotides outside the gene matches: 8. Germline values: CDR1 SGHTA, CDR2 FQGNSA. CDR3 DNA sequence: TGTGCCAGCAGACCTGACAGGGGGCTGAGCTCCTACAATGAGCAGTTCTTC. It translates to CASRPDRGLSSYNEQFF.

This clonotype turned up a few times. The rearrangement uses TRBV4-2 and TRBJ2-1, with TRBD2 matching 8 bases. In germline, CDR1 is LGHNA, CDR2 YNFKEQ. With V trimmed by 0 bases and J by 6 bases, 7 bases remained unmatched. The CDR3 consists of 16 residues. This chain's CDR3 is CASSQDGQRGRNEQFF. The CDR3 bases are TGTGCCAGCAGCCAAGATGGCCAGCGGGGGCGCAATGAGCAGTTCTTC.

This clonotype was seen a handful of times. The chain carries TRBV6-6 and TRBJ2-7; D not certain. Trimming took 0 bases from V and 6 from J, leaving 6 bases between them. Germline assignment: CDR1 MNHNY and CDR2 SVGAGI (reference sequence). CDR3 length: 12 amino acids. The CDR3 coding sequence is TGTGCCAGCAGTTACTCGAGGTCCGAGCAGTACTTC. Translation gives CASSYSRSEQYF.

The rearrangement uses TRBV5-1 and TRBJ2-1, with 12 bases aligning to TRBD2. The CDR3 runs to 16 residues. Looked up from germline, CDR1 is SGHRS and CDR2 is YFSETQ. The junction had 4 bases not matched to a gene; V was cut back by 2 bases and J by 4 bases. CDR3 amino acids: CASSFPTSGSYNEQFF. In nucleotides, the CDR3 is TGCGCCAGCAGCTTCCCGACTAGCGGGAGTTACAATGAGCAGTTCTTC.

This clonotype came up a few times. J is TRBJ2-1 and V is TRBV7-9; unclear D gene. CDR1 SEHNR and CDR2 FQNEAQ come from the germline V gene (reference sequence). The CDR3 runs to 14 residues. Trimming pared 8 bases from V and 1 base from J, leaving 12 bases between. The chain's CDR3 is CASAFHGSYNEQFF. DNA of the CDR3: TGTGCCAGCGCCTTCCACGGTTCCTACAATGAGCAGTTCTTC.

This clonotype showed up just a few times. The chain employs TRBV20-1 and TRBJ2-1, with 11 bases identical to TRBD2. The germline V gene has CDR1 DFQATT and CDR2 SNEGSKA (reference sequence). Unmatched junction bases numbered 2, after V lost 3 bases and J lost 7 bases. CDR3 length equals 13 residues. The DNA of the CDR3 is TGCAGTGCTAGTAGCGGGGGGGTGAATGAGCAGTTCTTC. This translates into CSASSGGVNEQFF.

The rearrangement links TRBV29-1 to TRBJ2-5; TRBD1 aligns across 9 bases. This CDR3 region has 12 residues. V shed 7 bases and J 2 bases; nucleotides not matched to a gene: 2. Germline V lookup: CDR1 SQVTM, CDR2 ANQGSEA. The CDR3 DNA follows: TGCAGCGGCGACAGGGGGCAAGAGACCCAGTACTTC. Translating it yields CSGDRGQETQYF.

The rearrangement joins TRBV9 to TRBJ1-1; D unclear. The germline CDR1 and CDR2 sequences are SGDLS and YYNGEE. CDR3 size: 16 residues. Between the trimmed V and J ends, which lost 3 bases and 0 bases, there was a span of 15 bases. The CDR3 bases are TGTGCCAGCAGCGGATACTCCGGACGGCTGAACACTGAAGCTTTCTTT. This gives the protein CASSGYSGRLNTEAFF.

This clonotype has a handful of counts. V usage is TRBV12-3 or TRBV12-4 and J usage is TRBJ2-7; D is uncertain. The length of the CDR3 is 11 residues. Deletions cut 5 bases from V and 7 bases from J, with 9 bases between. This CDR3 reads CASSPAREQYF. In DNA form, the CDR3 reads TGTGCCAGCAGTCCAGCTAGGGAGCAGTACTTC.

This clonotype was observed a few times. The gene calls are TRBV6-4 and TRBJ2-3; D is undetermined. Trimming shortened V by 2 bases and J by 2 bases, and 29 bases separated the two germline ends. The CDR3 extends over 21 amino acids. From germline, CDR1 is MRHNA and CDR2 SNTAGT. The CDR3 is CASSDPLPPWVDVTLTDTQYF. For the CDR3, the DNA is TGTGCCAGCAGTGACCCTCTCCCCCCCTGGGTTGATGTTACTCTCACAGATACGCAGTATTTT.

This chain joins TRBV20-1 and TRBJ2-3; 10 bases agree with TRBD2. The CDR3 loop spans 15 amino acids. The germline CDR1 and CDR2 sequences are DFQATT and SNEGSKA (reference sequence). Trimming took 3 bases from V and 0 from J; bases not matched to a gene: 3. CDR3: CSASPSGGSTDTQYF. The CDR3 DNA reads as TGCAGTGCTAGTCCTAGCGGGGGTAGCACAGATACGCAGTATTTT.

Remarks on this clonotype: Because the CDR3's place on the DNA is in doubt, the DNA is left out and the CDR3 is given as listed by TCRdb. The V gene is TRBV4-2, the J gene TRBJ2-1; TRBD2 is the table's D call and was not checked against the DNA. Germline-derived CDR1 and CDR2 are LGHNA and YNFKEQ. From its first to its last residue, the CDR3 has 17 amino acids. CDR3 residues: CAISPGPSFLESGEQFF.

V is TRBV4-3 and J is TRBJ2-3, with 10 bases aligning to TRBD2. CDR1 is LGHNA, CDR2 YSLEER, per germline. CDR3 length: 19 residues. Losses at the gene ends were 0 bases for V and 4 bases for J; bases not matched to a gene: 13. The CDR3 DNA reads TGCGCCAGCAGCCAAGATTGGGGGCTAGCGGGGGCTAGTTCAGATACGCAGTATTTT. Translating gives CASSQDWGLAGASSDTQYF.

The chain carries TRBV14 and TRBJ2-3; maybe TRBD2 (6 bases). The CDR3 runs 14 residues. The germline V gene encodes CDR1 SGHDN and CDR2 FVKESK. Trimming pared 1 base from V and 6 bases from J, leaving 11 bases between. In DNA, the CDR3 is TGTGCCAGCAGCCAAGCGGGCGGGGTTGATACGCAGTATTTT. It translates to CASSQAGGVDTQYF. The variable domain in full, with the rest retrieved from reference TRBV14 and TRBJ2-3, is EAGVTQFPSHSVIEKGQTVTLRCDPISGHDNLYWYRRVMGKEIKFLLHFVKESKQDESGMPNNRFLAERTGGTYSTLKVQPAELEDSGVYFCASSQAGGVDTQYFGPGTRLTVL.

As to this clonotype: A read error is possible here, since a much larger clone lies one base away. The chain joins TRBV7-2 to TRBJ1-1; TRBD1 might be the D (6 bases). Trimming shortened V by 4 bases and J by 4 bases, and 10 bases separated the two germline ends. The germline CDR1 and CDR2 sequences are SGHTA and FQGNSA. CDR3 length equals 13 residues. The CDR3 loop reads CASSSTGTTEAFF. CDR3 DNA sequence: TGTGCCAGCAGCTCAACAGGGACCACTGAAGCTTTCTTT.

This clonotype was picked up many times. This chain joins TRBV6-1 and TRBJ2-1; D possibly corresponds to TRBD1 (6 bases). The CDR3 contains 12 residues. CDR1 MNHNS and CDR2 SASEGT come from the germline V gene. V was pared by 6 bases and J by 8 bases, with 11 bases between. The CDR3 region has the DNA TGTGCCAGCAGAGAACAGGGCCATGAGCAGTTCTTC. As protein: CASREQGHEQFF.

J is TRBJ2-7 and V is TRBV20-1; 9 bases align to TRBD1. The CDR3 consists of 13 residues. Germline V gene sequence: CDR1 DFQATT, CDR2 SNEGSKA (reference sequence). Trimming at V came to 3 bases and at J to 5 bases, leaving 5 bases not matched to a gene. The CDR3 here is CSARTGGSHEQYF. The CDR3 bases are TGCAGTGCTAGGACAGGGGGTAGCCACGAGCAGTACTTC.

The chain carries TRBV20-1 and TRBJ1-1; 8 bases align to TRBD1. This CDR3 spans 14 amino acids. CDR1 is DFQATT and CDR2 is SNEGSKA in the germline V gene (reference sequence). V trimming: 0 bases; J trimming: 4 bases; junction bases outside the gene matches: 4. Here the CDR3 reads CSARDRGRITEAFF. CDR3 DNA: TGCAGTGCTAGAGACAGGGGGCGGATCACTGAAGCTTTCTTT.

V is TRBV20-1 and J is TRBJ1-5; D is undetermined. The CDR3 has 13 amino acids. Between the trimmed V and J ends, which lost 3 bases and 4 bases, there was a span of 10 bases. Germline CDR1 and CDR2: DFQATT and SNEGSKA (reference sequence). CDR3 in amino acids: CSASLSQNQPQHF. CDR3 coding DNA: TGCAGTGCTAGTCTATCCCAAAATCAGCCCCAGCATTTT.

The rearrangement links TRBV21-1 to TRBJ1-5; the table gives TRBD1 as D, unverified against the DNA. TRBV21-1 is labeled a pseudogene. There are 20 residues in the CDR3. The CDR3 loop reads CASSKDAGGLGQVSNQPQHF. Here the CDR3 DNA reads TGTGCCAGCAGCAAAGACGCAGGGGGCCTGGGACAGGTTAGCAATCAGCCCCAGCATTTT.

The chain employs TRBV20-1 and TRBJ1-2; D remains ambiguous. The CDR3 sequence is 15 residues long. CDR1 DFQATT and CDR2 SNEGSKA come from the germline V gene (reference sequence). V was trimmed by 1 base and J by 4 bases, leaving 16 bases between them. The CDR3 DNA reads as TGCAGTGCTAGAGCCCGGGAAAGATCGTCCTATGGCTACACCTTC. Translating gives CSARARERSSYGYTF.